The 19 T cell receptor beta chains given below trace back to one sample, sequenced in a study of T-cell reconstitution after alpha-beta-depleted transplantation in children. Unique molecular identifiers were used to barcode this TCRbeta library. TCRdb used MiXCR to reprocess the PCR reads, holding one entry per CDR3 protein. The repertoire holds roughly 670,000 distinct CDR3 sequences, around 13% seen once, with 0.79% in the top ten. Sequencing used PBMCs, obtained before TCRalphabeta/CD19-depleted stem cell transplant. These receptors all stem from a girl aged 2-10 years with congenital amegakaryocytic thrombocytopenia, due to receive a stem cell transplant.

This clonotype was seen repeatedly, ten times or more. Written as DNA, the CDR3 is TGTGCCAGCAGTGGGACAGGGTTCGCCCTCCACTTT. It codes for CASSGTGFALHF. V gene TRBV12-3 or TRBV12-4 combines with J gene TRBJ1-6; 9 bases line up with TRBD1. V dropped 5 bases and J dropped 14; count of bases not matched to a gene: 4. This CDR3 is built from 12 residues.

This clonotype was seen a single time. This chain links TRBV30 with TRBJ2-3, with TRBD2 as a possible D gene (5 bases). Trimming removed 1 base from V and 0 bases from J, with 14 bases in between. Germline CDR1 reads GTSNPN; CDR2 reads SVGIG (reference sequence). This CDR3 is 16 amino acids long. The CDR3 nucleotides are TGTGCCTGGAGTGGTCTGGGGTCGGGGAGCACAGATACGCAGTATTTT. It is translated as CAWSGLGSGSTDTQYF. The full variable domain, completed using reference TRBV30 and TRBJ2-3, is SQTIHQWPATLVQPVGSPLSLECTVEGTSNPNLYWYRQAAGRGLQLLFYSVGIGQISSEVPQNLSASRPQDRQFILSSKKLLLSDSGFYLCAWSGLGSGSTDTQYFGPGTRLTVL.

The sample holds many counts of this clonotype. The DNA of the CDR3 is TGCAGTGCTGGCGCTGTAAACAATGAGCAGTTCTTC. Its translation is CSAGAVNNEQFF. The chain employs TRBV20-1 and TRBJ2-1; D is uncertain. Trimming took off 5 bases at V and 5 bases at J, with 10 bases between the two ends. The CDR3 loop spans 12 amino acids. Germline values: CDR1 DFQATT, CDR2 SNEGSKA (reference sequence).

In this sample, this clonotype turned up many times. The chain joins TRBV20-1 to TRBJ2-1; 8 bases match TRBD2. The CDR3 sequence is 18 residues long. V lost 0 bases and J lost 0; bases outside the gene matches: 10. Germline V gene sequence: CDR1 DFQATT, CDR2 SNEGSKA (reference sequence). CDR3 DNA sequence: TGCAGTGCTAGAGATTTAGGAGCGGGAGCTAACTCCTACAATGAGCAGTTCTTC. It is translated as CSARDLGAGANSYNEQFF.

This clonotype was seen a few times. CDR3 in DNA: TGTGCCAGCAGTTTCCAGGCCCACGCAACCTACGAGCAGTACTTC. As protein: CASSFQAHATYEQYF. The rearrangement links TRBV28 to TRBJ2-7; D is uncertain. The V end was cut by 3 bases, the J end by 2 bases, with 14 bases between. CDR3 length equals 15 residues. Germline V gene sequence: CDR1 MDHEN, CDR2 SYDVKM.

The chain joins TRBV5-1 to TRBJ1-1, with D perhaps TRBD1 (6 bases). The CDR3 is 14 amino acids. The germline V gene encodes CDR1 SGHRS and CDR2 YFSETQ. Trimming shortened V by 4 bases and J by 5 bases, and 15 bases separated the two germline ends. The DNA of the CDR3 is TGCGCCAGCAGCGAGCGTCAACAGGGTACTGAAGCTTTCTTT. It encodes CASSERQQGTEAFF.

A remark on this clonotype: This may stem from a read error, because a much larger clone lies one nucleotide away. The chain couples TRBV12-3 or TRBV12-4 to TRBJ2-7, with TRBD2 matching over 9 bases. With V trimmed by 6 bases and J by 2 bases, 11 bases remained unmatched. This CDR3 is built from 16 residues. The CDR3 loop is CASRPPPSGMPYEQYF. CDR3 in DNA: TGTGCCAGCAGGCCCCCGCCTAGCGGGATGCCCTACGAGCAGTACTTC.

Ten or more counts support this clonotype. J is TRBJ2-2 and V is TRBV5-5; D not certain. This CDR3 spans 15 amino acids. The V end was cut by 0 bases, the J end by 3 bases, with 9 bases between. CDR1 is SGHKS, CDR2 YYEKEE, per germline (reference sequence). The CDR3 loop is CASSLGTLDTGELFF. CDR3 DNA sequence: TGTGCCAGCAGCTTGGGGACGCTGGACACCGGGGAGCTGTTTTTT.

This clonotype was counted ten times or more. This rearrangement joins TRBV7-3 to TRBJ2-3, with D perhaps given as TRBD1 or TRBD2 (6 bases each). The CDR3 is made up of 14 amino acids. CDR1 and CDR2 (germline): SGHTA, FQGTGA. Deletions cut 5 bases from V and 5 bases from J, with 14 bases between. The CDR3 loop reads CASSEGGTKDTQYF. The CDR3 DNA reads as TGTGCCAGCAGCGAGGGGGGAACCAAAGATACGCAGTATTTT.

The sample holds a few counts of this clonotype. The chain is built from TRBV27 and TRBJ1-1; D unresolved. Trimming pared 8 bases from V and 7 bases from J, leaving 17 bases between. The CDR3 is 13 residues long. Germline V gene sequence: CDR1 MNHEY, CDR2 SMNVEV (reference sequence). This chain's CDR3 is CASGLSLSYEAFF. CDR3 nucleotide sequence: TGTGCCAGCGGCTTATCCCTTTCCTATGAAGCTTTCTTT.

The chain is built from TRBV12-3 or TRBV12-4 and TRBJ1-5, with D uncertain. Trimming left V 3 bases short and J 1 base short, with 10 bases between. This CDR3 comprises 15 residues. This chain's CDR3 is CASSFNSQSNQPQHF. The CDR3 DNA is TGTGCCAGCAGTTTTAACAGTCAGAGCAATCAGCCCCAGCATTTT.

The rearrangement uses TRBV12-3 or TRBV12-4 and TRBJ2-2, with TRBD2 as a possible D gene (5 bases). The CDR3 extends over 15 amino acids. Between the trimmed V and J ends, which lost 1 base and 5 bases, there was a span of 11 bases. The CDR3 is CASSLDGSGTGELFF. The CDR3 coding sequence is TGTGCCAGCAGTTTAGATGGGAGTGGGACCGGGGAGCTGTTTTTT.

This clonotype was counted many times. This rearrangement joins TRBV12-3 or TRBV12-4 to TRBJ2-2, with TRBD2 as a possible D gene (6 bases). V was clipped by 4 bases and J by 5 bases, with 11 bases between them. The CDR3 consists of 14 residues. CDR3 loop: CASSSWGETGELFF. DNA for the CDR3: TGTGCCAGCAGTTCGTGGGGGGAGACCGGGGAGCTGTTTTTT.

This clonotype was observed at least ten times. The gene calls are TRBV15 and TRBJ2-3; D is unclear. This CDR3 is 13 amino acids long. Per the germline V gene, CDR1 is LNHNV and CDR2 is YYDKDF (reference sequence). The germline V and J ends were trimmed by 1 base and 10 bases, with 12 bases remaining between them. The CDR3 loop reads CATSRVLGFAQYF. In DNA, the CDR3 is TGTGCCACCAGCAGAGTTCTGGGGTTCGCGCAGTATTTT.

The chain couples TRBV20-1 to TRBJ2-1; TRBD2 aligns across 15 bases. CDR1 DFQATT and CDR2 SNEGSKA come from the germline V gene (reference sequence). The J segment lost 15 bases and the V segment lost 6 bases, leaving 12 bases of the junction unmatched. This CDR3 comprises 14 residues. This chain's CDR3 is CSARTSGRVGVPFF. The CDR3 DNA reads TGCAGTGCGAGGACTAGCGGGAGGGTAGGTGTTCCGTTCTTC.

This clonotype has only a few counts. The rearrangement uses TRBV19 and TRBJ2-7, with a tentative D call TRBD2 (5 bases). V was shortened by 3 bases and J by 2 bases, with 11 bases between the two germline ends. The germline gives CDR1 LNHDA, CDR2 SQIVND (reference sequence). The CDR3 length is 14 residues. DNA for the CDR3: TGTGCCAGTAGTATCTTCGGGATGACCTACGAGCAGTACTTC. It codes for CASSIFGMTYEQYF.

Concerning this clonotype itself: Since a much larger clone is just one base distant, this may be a read error. The J gene is TRBJ2-3, the V gene TRBV7-2, with 10 bases identical to TRBD2. V gave up 4 bases and J gave up 9 bases; unmatched junction bases: 7. Germline values: CDR1 SGHTA, CDR2 FQGNSA. The CDR3 is made up of 14 amino acids. The CDR3 reads CASSYLAGAETQYF. As DNA, the CDR3 is TGTGCCAGCAGCTATCTAGCGGGAGCCGAGACGCAGTATTTT.

The chain links TRBV4-1 to TRBJ2-1; D might be TRBD2 (5 bases). Between the trimmed V and J ends, which lost 0 bases and 6 bases, there was a span of 21 bases. CDR1 is MGHRA, CDR2 YSYEKL, per germline. The CDR3 is 18 amino acids. The chain's CDR3 is CASSQDHAELEAFNEQFF. CDR3 bases: TGCGCCAGCAGCCAAGATCACGCCGAGCTGGAGGCTTTCAATGAGCAGTTCTTC.

This clonotype was recorded at least ten times. The rearrangement joins TRBV20-1 to TRBJ2-3; maybe TRBD2 (5 bases). Germline V lookup: CDR1 DFQATT, CDR2 SNEGSKA (reference sequence). V lost 6 bases and J 1 base, leaving 20 bases between the germline ends. The CDR3 has 16 amino acids. CDR3 loop: CSAILLLYSGTDTQYF. As DNA, the CDR3 is TGCAGTGCCATACTTCTTCTTTATAGCGGCACAGATACGCAGTATTTT.